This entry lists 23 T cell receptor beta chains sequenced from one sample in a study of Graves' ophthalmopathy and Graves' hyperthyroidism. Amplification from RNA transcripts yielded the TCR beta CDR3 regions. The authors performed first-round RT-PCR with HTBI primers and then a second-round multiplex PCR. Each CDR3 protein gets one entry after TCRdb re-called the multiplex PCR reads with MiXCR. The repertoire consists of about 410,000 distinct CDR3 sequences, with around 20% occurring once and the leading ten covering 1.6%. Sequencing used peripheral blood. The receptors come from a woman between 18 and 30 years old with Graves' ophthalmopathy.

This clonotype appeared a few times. CDR3 residues: CASSLRGWVGTAKMGGTEAFF. The CDR3 DNA sequence: TGTGCCAGCAGCTTAAGAGGCTGGGTCGGGACAGCTAAGATGGGAGGCACTGAAGCTTTCTTT. The chain links TRBV7-3 to TRBJ1-1; 7 bases align to TRBD1. Germline-derived CDR1 and CDR2 are SGHTA and FQGTGA. CDR3 size: 21 residues. V lost 1 base, J lost 4 bases, and 24 bases stayed unmatched.

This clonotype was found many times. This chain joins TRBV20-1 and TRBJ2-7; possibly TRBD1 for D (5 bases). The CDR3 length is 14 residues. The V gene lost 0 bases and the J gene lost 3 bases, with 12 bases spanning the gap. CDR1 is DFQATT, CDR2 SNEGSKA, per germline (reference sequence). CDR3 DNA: TGCAGTGCTAGAGATCATTGGGGCAGCTACGAGCAGTACTTC. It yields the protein CSARDHWGSYEQYF.

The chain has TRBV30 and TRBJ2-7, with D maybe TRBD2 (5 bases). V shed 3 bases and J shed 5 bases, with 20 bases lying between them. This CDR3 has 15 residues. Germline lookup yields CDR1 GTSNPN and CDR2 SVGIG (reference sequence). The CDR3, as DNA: TGTGCCTGGAGGGGTGATGCCAGCGGAGGAAACGAGCAGTACTTC. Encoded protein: CAWRGDASGGNEQYF. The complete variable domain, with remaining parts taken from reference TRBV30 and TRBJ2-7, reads SQTIHQWPATLVQPVGSPLSLECTVEGTSNPNLYWYRQAAGRGLQLLFYSVGIGQISSEVPQNLSASRPQDRQFILSSKKLLLSDSGFYLCAWRGDASGGNEQYFGPGTRLTVT.

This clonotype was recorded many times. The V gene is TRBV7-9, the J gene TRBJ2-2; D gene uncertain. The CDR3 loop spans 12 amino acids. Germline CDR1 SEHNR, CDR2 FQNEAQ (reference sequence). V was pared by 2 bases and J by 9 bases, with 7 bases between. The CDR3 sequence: CASSLIPRELFF. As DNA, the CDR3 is TGTGCCAGCAGCTTAATACCCCGGGAGCTGTTTTTT.

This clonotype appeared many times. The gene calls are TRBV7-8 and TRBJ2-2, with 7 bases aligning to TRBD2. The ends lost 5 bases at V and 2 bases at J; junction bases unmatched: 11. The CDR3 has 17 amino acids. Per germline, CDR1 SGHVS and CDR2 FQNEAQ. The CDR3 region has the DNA TGTGCCAGCAGCGCCTCTTACCCGGGGGGAAACACCGGGGAGCTGTTTTTT. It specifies CASSASYPGGNTGELFF.

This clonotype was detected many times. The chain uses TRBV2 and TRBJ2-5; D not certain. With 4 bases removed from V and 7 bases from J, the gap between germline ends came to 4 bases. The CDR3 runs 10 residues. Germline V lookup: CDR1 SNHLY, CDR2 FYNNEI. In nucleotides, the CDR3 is TGTGCCAGCAGTGCGGGGACCCAGTACTTC. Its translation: CASSAGTQYF. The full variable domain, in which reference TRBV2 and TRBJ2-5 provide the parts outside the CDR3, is EPEVTQTPSHQVTQMGQEVILRCVPISNHLYFYWYRQILGQKVEFLVSFYNNEISEKSEIFDDQFSVERPDGSNFTLKIRSTKLEDSAMYFCASSAGTQYFGPGTRLLVL.

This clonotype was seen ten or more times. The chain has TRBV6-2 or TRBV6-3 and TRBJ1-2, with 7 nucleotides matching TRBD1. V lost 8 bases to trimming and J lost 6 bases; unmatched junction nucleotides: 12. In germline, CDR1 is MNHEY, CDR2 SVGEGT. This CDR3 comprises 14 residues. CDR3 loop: CASGPYRGEDGYTF. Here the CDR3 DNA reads TGTGCCAGCGGCCCTTACAGGGGTGAGGATGGCTACACCTTC.

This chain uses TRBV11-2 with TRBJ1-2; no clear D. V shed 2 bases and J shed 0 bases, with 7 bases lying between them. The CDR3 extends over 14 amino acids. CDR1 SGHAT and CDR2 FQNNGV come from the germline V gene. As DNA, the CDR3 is TGTGCCAGCAGCTTATGGACCGCTAACTATGGCTACACCTTC. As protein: CASSLWTANYGYTF.

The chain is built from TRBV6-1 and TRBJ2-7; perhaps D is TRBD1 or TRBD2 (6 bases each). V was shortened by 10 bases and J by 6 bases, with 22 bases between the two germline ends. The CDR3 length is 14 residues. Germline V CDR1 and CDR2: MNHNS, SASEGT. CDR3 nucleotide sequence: TGTGCCACCGGACAGTCGGCGGGATTTGGCGAGCAGTACTTC. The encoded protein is CATGQSAGFGEQYF.

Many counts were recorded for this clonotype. The CDR3 spells CSAARDGSGRGGELFF. As DNA, the CDR3 is TGCAGTGCTGCAAGGGACGGAAGCGGGAGAGGCGGGGAGCTGTTTTTT. J is TRBJ2-2 and V is TRBV20-1; 8 bases match TRBD2. The ends lost 5 bases at V and 7 bases at J; junction bases unmatched: 15. Germline assignment: CDR1 DFQATT and CDR2 SNEGSKA (reference sequence). The CDR3 length is 16 residues.

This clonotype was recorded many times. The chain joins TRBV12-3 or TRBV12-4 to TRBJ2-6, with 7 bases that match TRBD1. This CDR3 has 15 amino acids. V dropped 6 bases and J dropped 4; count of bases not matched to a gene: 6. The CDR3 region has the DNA TGTGCCAGCAGCACTACAGGGGTCGGGGCCAACGTCCTGACTTTC. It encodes CASSTTGVGANVLTF.

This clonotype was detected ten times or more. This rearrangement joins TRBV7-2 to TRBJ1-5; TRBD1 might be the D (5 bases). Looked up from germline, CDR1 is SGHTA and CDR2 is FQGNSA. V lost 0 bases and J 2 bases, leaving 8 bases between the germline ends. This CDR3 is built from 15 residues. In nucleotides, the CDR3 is TGTGCCAGCAGCTTAGCGGGCAGGGGCAATCAGCCCCAGCATTTT. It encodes CASSLAGRGNQPQHF.

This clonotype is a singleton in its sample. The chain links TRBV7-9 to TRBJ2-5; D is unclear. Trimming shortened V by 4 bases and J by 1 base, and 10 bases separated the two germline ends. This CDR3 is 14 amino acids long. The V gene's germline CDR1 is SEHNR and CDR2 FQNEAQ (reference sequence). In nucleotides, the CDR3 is TGTGCCAGCAGCTCATACACTGGCCAAGAGACCCAGTACTTC. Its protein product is CASSSYTGQETQYF.

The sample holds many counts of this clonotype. DNA of the CDR3: TGTGCCAGCAGCTACCAAGGACTAGCGGGGGGGCTCGCCAAAAACATTCAGTACTTC. Translation: CASSYQGLAGGLAKNIQYF. This chain joins TRBV7-8 and TRBJ2-4, with TRBD2 matching over 15 bases. Germline loops: CDR1 SGHVS, CDR2 FQNEAQ. The J segment lost 1 base and the V segment lost 4 bases, leaving 8 bases of the junction unmatched. The CDR3 length is 19 residues. Full variable domain (remainder filled in from reference TRBV7-8 and TRBJ2-4): GAGVSQSPRYKVAKRGQDVALRCDPISGHVSLFWYQQALGQGPEFLTYFQNEAQLDKSGLPSDRFFAERPEGSVSTLKIQRTQQEDSAVYLCASSYQGLAGGLAKNIQYFGAGTRLSVL.

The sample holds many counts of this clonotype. In DNA form, the CDR3 reads TGTGCCAGCAGTTACAACCCCGCCAGGAGATATGGCTACACCTTC. Protein product: CASSYNPARRYGYTF. The chain uses TRBV6-5 and TRBJ1-2; the D is unclear. The V gene lost 2 bases and the J gene lost 5 bases, with 15 bases spanning the gap. The CDR3 is 15 amino acids. Germline loops: CDR1 MNHEY, CDR2 SVGAGI.

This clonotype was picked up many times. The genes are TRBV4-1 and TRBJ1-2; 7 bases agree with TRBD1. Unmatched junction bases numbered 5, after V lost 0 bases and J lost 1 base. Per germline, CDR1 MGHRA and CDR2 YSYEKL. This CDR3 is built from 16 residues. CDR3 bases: TGCGCCAGCAGCCAAGAGAGACAGGGTGATAACTATGGCTACACCTTC. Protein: CASSQERQGDNYGYTF.

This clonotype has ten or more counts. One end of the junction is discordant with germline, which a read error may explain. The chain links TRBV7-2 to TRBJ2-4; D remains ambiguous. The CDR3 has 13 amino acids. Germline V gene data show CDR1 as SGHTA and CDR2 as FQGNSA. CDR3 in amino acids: CASSPRAKNTQYF. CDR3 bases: TGTGCCAGCAGCCCTCGAGCCAAAAACACTCAGTACTTC.

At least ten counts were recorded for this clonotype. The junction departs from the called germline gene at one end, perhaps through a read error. The CDR3 spells CAGSLPDRGQTEAFF. In DNA, the CDR3 is TGTGCCGGCAGCCTCCCGGACAGGGGGCAGACTGAAGCTTTCTTT. The V and J genes are TRBV6-1 and TRBJ1-1; 11 bases agree with TRBD1. The germline gives CDR1 MNHNS, CDR2 SASEGT. The length of the CDR3 is 15 residues.

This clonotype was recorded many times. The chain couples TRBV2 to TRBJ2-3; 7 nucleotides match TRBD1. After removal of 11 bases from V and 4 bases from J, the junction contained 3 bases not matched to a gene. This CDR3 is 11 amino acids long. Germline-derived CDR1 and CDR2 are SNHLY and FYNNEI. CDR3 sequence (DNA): TGTGCCGCCCAGGGGGCAGATACGCAGTATTTT. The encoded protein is CAAQGADTQYF.

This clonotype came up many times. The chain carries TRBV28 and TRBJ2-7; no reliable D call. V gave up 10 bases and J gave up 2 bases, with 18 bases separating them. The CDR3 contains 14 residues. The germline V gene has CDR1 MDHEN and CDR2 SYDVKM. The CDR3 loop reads CATLLSSPTYEQYF. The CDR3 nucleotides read TGTGCCACCCTCCTCTCTTCCCCTACCTACGAGCAGTACTTC. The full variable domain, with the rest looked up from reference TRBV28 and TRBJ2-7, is DVKVTQSSRYLVKRTGEKVFLECVQDMDHENMFWYRQDPGLGLRLIYFSYDVKMKEKGDIPEGYSVSREKKERFSLILESASTNQTSMYLCATLLSSPTYEQYFGPGTRLTVT.

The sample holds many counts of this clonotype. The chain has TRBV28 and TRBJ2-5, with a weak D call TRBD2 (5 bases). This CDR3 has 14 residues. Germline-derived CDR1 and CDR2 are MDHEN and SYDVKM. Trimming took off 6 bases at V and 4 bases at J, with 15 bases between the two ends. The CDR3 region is CASSLRGTRETQYF. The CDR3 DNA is TGTGCCAGCAGCCTCCGGGGAACAAGAGAGACCCAGTACTTC.

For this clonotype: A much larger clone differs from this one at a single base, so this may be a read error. The CDR3 loop reads CATSRAIQEFSQPQHF. Written as DNA, the CDR3 is TGTGCCACCAGCAGAGCGATACAGGAGTTCAGTCAGCCCCAGCATTTT. The rearrangement joins TRBV15 to TRBJ1-5; perhaps TRBD1 as D (5 bases). Germline CDR1 LNHNV, CDR2 YYDKDF (reference sequence). This CDR3 is 16 amino acids long. With 1 base removed from V and 6 bases from J, the gap between germline ends came to 16 bases.

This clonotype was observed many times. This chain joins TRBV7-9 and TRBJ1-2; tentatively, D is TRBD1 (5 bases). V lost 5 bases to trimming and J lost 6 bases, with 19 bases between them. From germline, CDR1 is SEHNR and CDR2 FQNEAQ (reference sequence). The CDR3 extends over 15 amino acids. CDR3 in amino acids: CASSPGTGGKDGYTF. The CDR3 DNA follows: TGTGCCAGCAGCCCTGGGACGGGGGGTAAGGATGGCTACACCTTC. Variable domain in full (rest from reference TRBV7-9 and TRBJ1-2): DTGVSQNPRHKITKRGQNVTFRCDPISEHNRLYWYRQTLGQGPEFLTYFQNEAQLEKSRLLSDRFSAERPKGSFSTLEIQRTEQGDSAMYLCASSPGTGGKDGYTFGSGTRLTVV.